This T cell receptor beta chain was recovered during a study of blood T cell repertoires in COVID-19. The overall study: Italy, Spain and the United States were the sources of the convalescent and acute COVID-19 samples. Sources were T cells, B-cell-depleted T cells, or PBMCs; the material itself was cDNA or gDNA.

Assay used: immunoSEQ multiplex PCR; TCRdb lists only in-frame clones, some missing. The sample yields a few hundred thousand clones, about 86% seen once. This CDR3 spans 13 amino acids. The ends lost 5 bases at V and 5 bases at J; junction bases unmatched: 5. The germline gives CDR1 SGHNT, CDR2 YYREEE (reference sequence). Everyone who took part was about 18 to 89 years old, and they came from roughly 25 US areas. Categorization into cohorts depended on clinical history that participants reported. The receptor was isolated from a woman aged 50 to 60 who had recovered from COVID-19. The chain combines TRBV5-4 with TRBJ1-2; 8 bases align to TRBD1. Sequenced sample: PBMCs or T cells enriched from blood (not recorded which). CDR3 in DNA: TGTGCCAGCAGTGCGGGACAGGAGTATGGCTACACCTTC. The encoded protein is CASSAGQEYGYTF. Based on the CDR3 plus reference TRBV5-4 and TRBJ1-2, the full variable domain is ETGVTQSPTHLIKTRGQQVTLRCSSQSGHNTVSWYQQALGQGPQFIFQYYREEENGRGNFPPRFSGLQFPNYSSELNVNALELDDSALYLCASSAGQEYGYTFGSGTRLTVV.